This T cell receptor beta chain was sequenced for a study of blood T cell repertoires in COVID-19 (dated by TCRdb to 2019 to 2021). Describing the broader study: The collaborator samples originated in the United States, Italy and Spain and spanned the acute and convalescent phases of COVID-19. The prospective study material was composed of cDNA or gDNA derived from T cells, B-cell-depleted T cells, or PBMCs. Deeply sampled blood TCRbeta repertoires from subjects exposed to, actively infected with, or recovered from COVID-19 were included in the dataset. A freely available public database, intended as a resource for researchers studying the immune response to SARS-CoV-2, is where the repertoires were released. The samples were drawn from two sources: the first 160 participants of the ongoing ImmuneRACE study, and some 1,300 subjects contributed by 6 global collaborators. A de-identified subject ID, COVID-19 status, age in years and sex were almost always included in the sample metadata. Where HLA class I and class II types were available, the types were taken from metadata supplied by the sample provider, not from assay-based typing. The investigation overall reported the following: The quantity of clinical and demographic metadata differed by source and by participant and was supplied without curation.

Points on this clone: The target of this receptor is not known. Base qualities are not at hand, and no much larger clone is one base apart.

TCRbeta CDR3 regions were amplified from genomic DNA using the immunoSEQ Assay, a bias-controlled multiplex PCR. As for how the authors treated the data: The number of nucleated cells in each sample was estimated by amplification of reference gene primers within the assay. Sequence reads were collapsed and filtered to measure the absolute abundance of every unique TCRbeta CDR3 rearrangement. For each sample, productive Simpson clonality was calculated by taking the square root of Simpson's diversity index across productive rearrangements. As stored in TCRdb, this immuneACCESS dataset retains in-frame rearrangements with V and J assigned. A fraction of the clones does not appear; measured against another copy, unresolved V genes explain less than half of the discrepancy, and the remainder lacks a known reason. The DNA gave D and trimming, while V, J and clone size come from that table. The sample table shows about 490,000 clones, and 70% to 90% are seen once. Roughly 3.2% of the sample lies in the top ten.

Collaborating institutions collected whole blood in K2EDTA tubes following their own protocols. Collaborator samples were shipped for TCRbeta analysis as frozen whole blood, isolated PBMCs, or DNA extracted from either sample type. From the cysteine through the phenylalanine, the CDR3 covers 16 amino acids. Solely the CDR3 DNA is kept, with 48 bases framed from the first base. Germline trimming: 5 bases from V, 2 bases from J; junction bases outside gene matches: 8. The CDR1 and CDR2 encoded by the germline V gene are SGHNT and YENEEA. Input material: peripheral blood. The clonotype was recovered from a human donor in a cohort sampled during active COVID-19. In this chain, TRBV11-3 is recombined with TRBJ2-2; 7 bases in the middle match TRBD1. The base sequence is TGTGCCAGCAGCCTATCCCCAGGGGGAAACACCGGGGAGCTGTTTTTT. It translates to CASSLSPGGNTGELFF.